These 20 T cell receptor beta chains were all obtained from the same sample, sequenced in a study of blood T cell repertoires in COVID-19. Here immunoSEQ multiplex PCR was the method, and the copy in TCRdb shows in-frame clones only, minus some. The repertoire has hundreds of thousands of clones, roughly 85% of them found once; the top ten carry 1.5% to 2%. Sequenced material: PBMCs or T cells enriched from blood (not recorded which). Receptors were obtained from a woman aged 18-35 years with acute COVID-19.

The V gene is TRBV7-8, the J gene TRBJ1-5; no clear D gene. The germline CDR1 and CDR2 sequences are SGHVS and FQNEAQ. The V end was cut by 1 base, the J end by 3 bases, with 4 bases between. The CDR3 contains 13 residues. DNA for the CDR3: TGTGCCAGCAGCTTAGGCTACAATCAGCCCCAGCATTTT. Amino acid sequence: CASSLGYNQPQHF.

V gene TRBV5-4 combines with J gene TRBJ1-1, with a tentative D call TRBD1 (6 bases). Trimming left V 0 bases short and J 4 bases short, with 10 bases between. Germline CDR1 reads SGHNT; CDR2 reads YYREEE (reference sequence). This CDR3 is built from 14 residues. CDR3 sequence reads: CASSLARGGTEAFF. The CDR3 bases are TGTGCCAGCAGCTTGGCCAGGGGTGGCACTGAAGCTTTCTTT.

The chain recombines TRBV7-9 with TRBJ1-2; D is undetermined. This CDR3 contains 18 residues. The V gene's germline CDR1 is SEHNR and CDR2 FQNEAQ (reference sequence). V lost 5 bases and J lost 6, with 28 bases in between. The CDR3 is CASSQRSLLTKPQDGYTF. CDR3 sequence (DNA): TGTGCCAGCAGCCAAAGGTCTCTTCTGACAAAACCGCAAGATGGCTACACCTTC.

This sequence joins TRBV29-1 and TRBJ1-2; D might be TRBD1 (5 bases). Deletions cut 6 bases from V and 4 bases from J, with 18 bases between. The CDR3 consists of 14 residues. CDR1 is SQVTM, CDR2 ANQGSEA, per germline. The CDR3 spells CSVGPGQGSYGYTF. CDR3 bases: TGCAGCGTGGGCCCCGGGCAGGGCAGCTATGGCTACACCTTC.

The chain joins TRBV5-4 to TRBJ1-4; D uncertain. The V end lost 4 bases, the J end lost 0 bases, and 10 bases lay between the germline ends. The CDR3 sequence is 15 residues long. Looked up from germline, CDR1 is SGHNT and CDR2 is YYREEE (reference sequence). CDR3 sequence: CASSGGSATNEKLFF. The CDR3, as DNA: TGTGCCAGCAGCGGCGGGAGTGCAACTAATGAAAAACTGTTTTTT.

The chain uses TRBV6-5 and TRBJ1-4, with TRBD1 as a possible D gene (5 bases). Trimming cost V 8 bases and J 8 bases, with 15 bases left between them. The CDR3 is 13 amino acids. Germline assignment: CDR1 MNHEY and CDR2 SVGAGI. CDR3 loop: CASCRALGEKLFF. CDR3 coding DNA: TGTGCCAGCTGCAGGGCACTGGGGGAAAAACTGTTTTTT.

The chain has TRBV11-3 and TRBJ2-1, with 7 bases lining up with TRBD2. The length of the CDR3 is 14 residues. After removal of 5 bases from V and 4 bases from J, the junction contained 5 bases not matched to a gene. The V gene's germline CDR1 is SGHNT and CDR2 YENEEA. CDR3 nucleotides: TGTGCCAGCAGCCGCGGGAGTACTTACAATGAGCAGTTCTTC. As protein: CASSRGSTYNEQFF.

In this sample, this clone turned up once. This chain connects TRBV3-1 (or the pseudogene TRBV3-2) to TRBJ1-6; no clear D gene. The V end was cut by 2 bases, the J end by 4 bases, with 12 bases between. CDR3 length: 16 residues. Per germline, CDR1 LGHDT and CDR2 YNNKEL (reference sequence). In DNA form, the CDR3 reads TGTGCCAGCAGCCAATCCCGCTCTAGGTATAATTCACCCCTCCACTTT. As protein: CASSQSRSRYNSPLHF.

This chain uses TRBV29-1 with TRBJ2-7, with TRBD1 matching 10 bases. Germline V CDR1 and CDR2: SQVTM, ANQGSEA. The CDR3 totals 15 residues. Trimming removed 6 bases from V and 2 bases from J; junction bases left unmatched: 10. CDR3 region: CSVLVGQGGTYEQYF. CDR3 nucleotide sequence: TGCAGCGTGTTGGTTGGACAGGGGGGAACCTACGAGCAGTACTTC.

The chain uses TRBV6-4 and TRBJ2-7; 7 nucleotides line up with TRBD2. The J segment lost 4 bases and the V segment lost 9 bases, leaving 6 bases of the junction unmatched. The CDR3 runs 12 residues. Germline V lookup: CDR1 MRHNA, CDR2 SNTAGT. The CDR3 DNA follows: TGTGCCAGTCGGGGGAGGGCGTACGAGCAGTACTTC. Translation gives CASRGRAYEQYF.

V gene TRBV12-5 combines with J gene TRBJ2-7, with 10 bases that match TRBD2. Germline CDR1 LGHNT, CDR2 FRNRAP. The CDR3 is 13 amino acids. J lost 2 bases, V lost 5 bases, and 0 bases had no gene match. CDR3 DNA sequence: TGTGCTAGTGGTAGCGGGGGGGCCTACGAGCAGTACTTC. It is translated as CASGSGGAYEQYF. The whole variable domain, filled in from reference TRBV12-5 and TRBJ2-7, reads DARVTQTPRHKVTEMGQEVTMRCQPILGHNTVFWYRQTMMQGLELLAYFRNRAPLDDSGMPKDRFSAEMPDATLATLKIQPSEPRDSAVYFCASGSGGAYEQYFGPGTRLTVT.

The chain has TRBV9 and TRBJ2-2; TRBD2 is a possible D gene (7 bases). The ends were cut back, 4 bases at V and 3 bases at J, with 19 bases in the middle. From germline, CDR1 is SGDLS and CDR2 YYNGEE. The CDR3 consists of 17 residues. CDR3 bases: TGTGCCAGCAGCCTCCGGAAGGGGGACTACGACACCGGGGAGCTGTTTTTT. It codes for CASSLRKGDYDTGELFF. The full variable domain, its missing parts supplied by reference TRBV9 and TRBJ2-2, is DSGVTQTPKHLITATGQRVTLRCSPRSGDLSVYWYQQSLDQGLQFLIQYYNGEERAKGNILERFSAQQFPDLHSELNLSSLELGDSALYFCASSLRKGDYDTGELFFGEGSRLTVL.

Regarding this clone: The junction departs from the called germline gene at one end, perhaps through a read error. The CDR3 DNA reads as TGTGCTAGCAGCTCTCCGACAGACTCCAATCAGCCCCAGCATTTT. Its protein product is CASSSPTDSNQPQHF. This chain uses TRBV7-7 with TRBJ1-5, with D perhaps matching TRBD1 (5 bases). The CDR3 is 15 residues long. Looked up from germline, CDR1 is SSHAT and CDR2 is FNYEAQ (reference sequence).

The rearrangement links TRBV7-6 to TRBJ2-2; 13 bases are a match to TRBD2. The CDR3 covers 19 residues. Germline CDR1 is SGHVS and CDR2 is FNYEAQ. V gave up 4 bases and J gave up 2 bases; unmatched junction bases: 10. CDR3 in amino acids: CASSSRIGLAGENTGELFF. The CDR3 DNA reads TGTGCCAGCAGCTCACGAATAGGACTAGCGGGGGAAAACACCGGGGAGCTGTTTTTT.

The gene calls are TRBV6-5 and TRBJ1-3; perhaps TRBD1 as D (5 bases). Germline V gene data show CDR1 as MNHEY and CDR2 as SVGAGI. Trimming removed 6 bases at V and 3 bases at J, with 15 bases between. CDR3 size: 15 residues. Here the CDR3 reads CASSPQGVVGNTIYF. As DNA, the CDR3 is TGTGCCAGCAGCCCCCAAGGGGTGGTTGGAAACACCATATATTTT.

A remark on this clone: Other nucleotide sequences in the sample specify the same CDR3. This chain joins TRBV18 and TRBJ1-1; D is unclear. Germline V gene data show CDR1 as KGHSH and CDR2 as LQKENI. The CDR3 consists of 13 residues. V lost 2 bases and J 1 base, leaving 5 bases between the germline ends. The CDR3 DNA is TGTGCCAGCTCACCAACAGAGAACACTGAAGCTTTCTTT. Amino acid sequence: CASSPTENTEAFF.

The rearrangement uses TRBV30 and TRBJ2-4; D call uncertain. Trimming removed 0 bases from V and 3 bases from J, with 9 bases in between. Germline V lookup: CDR1 GTSNPN, CDR2 SVGIG (reference sequence). The CDR3 runs 14 residues. The CDR3 DNA reads as TGTGCCTGGAGTGTCGGTTTAAACAAAAACATTCAGTACTTC. This sequence encodes CAWSVGLNKNIQYF.

The chain uses TRBV7-2 and TRBJ2-7; 10 bases are a match to TRBD1. The junction had 11 bases not matched to a gene; V was cut back by 3 bases and J by 6 bases. CDR3 length: 16 amino acids. Germline CDR1 SGHTA, CDR2 FQGNSA. The CDR3 region is CASSFTYRDRGTEQYF. As DNA, the CDR3 is TGTGCCAGCAGCTTCACTTACCGGGACAGGGGAACCGAGCAGTACTTC.

The V call is TRBV13, the J call TRBJ1-2, with 7 bases lining up with TRBD1. J was trimmed by 2 bases and V by 5 bases; bases with no gene match: 11. Germline assignment: CDR1 PRHDT and CDR2 FYEKMQ (reference sequence). The CDR3 totals 16 residues. The CDR3 DNA reads TGTGCCAGCAGCACCACCCGACAGGGCGTAAACTATGGCTACACCTTC. Its translation: CASSTTRQGVNYGYTF.

The genes are TRBV2 and TRBJ2-3, with 9 bases matching TRBD2. Losses at the gene ends were 5 bases for V and 1 base for J; bases not matched to a gene: 4. The CDR3 covers 15 residues. Germline V gives CDR1 SNHLY, CDR2 FYNNEI. The DNA of the CDR3 is TGTGCCAGCAGTTCGGCTAGCGGGGGCACAGATACGCAGTATTTT. It codes for CASSSASGGTDTQYF.